The 30 T cell receptor beta chains below all came from one sample that was sequenced in a study of Graves' ophthalmopathy and Graves' hyperthyroidism. As the template, RNA transcripts were used to amplify TCR beta CDR3 regions. After a first-round RT-PCR with HTBI primers, a second-round multiplex PCR was run. TCRdb reprocessed the multiplex PCR reads with MiXCR, giving one entry per CDR3 protein. The table includes 580,000 or so distinct CDR3 sequences, under 45% detected once. The sequencing sample was made of peripheral blood or thyroid tissue (not recorded which). The receptors were sampled from an adult man with Graves' hyperthyroidism.

Regarding this clonotype: A read error may produce the germline difference seen at one junction end. The chain is built from TRBV5-1 and TRBJ1-2, with D maybe TRBD1 (6 bases). The germline CDR1 and CDR2 sequences are SGHRS and YFSETQ. CDR3 size: 18 residues. The CDR3 reads CASRPRREGMGGHYGYTF. In DNA, the CDR3 is TGTGCCAGCAGGCCCCGACGGGAGGGGATGGGGGGCCACTATGGCTACACCTTC.

The chain joins TRBV28 to TRBJ1-1; weak D call: TRBD1 (6 bases). Germline loops: CDR1 MDHEN, CDR2 SYDVKM. V shed 5 bases and J shed 12 bases, with 19 bases lying between them. This CDR3 spans 13 amino acids. The CDR3 nucleotides are TGTGCCAGCAGTAACGGGGGCGGGCGCGCGACTTTCTTT. As protein: CASSNGGGRATFF.

This clonotype was seen a few times. The chain carries TRBV7-9 and TRBJ2-7; 7 nucleotides agree with TRBD2. The germline V gene has CDR1 SEHNR and CDR2 FQNEAQ (reference sequence). J gave up 1 base and V 11 bases, and 14 bases lay outside the gene matches. The CDR3 is 15 residues long. CDR3 amino acids: CAWTPWASGSYEQYF. The CDR3 nucleotides read TGTGCCTGGACTCCCTGGGCTAGCGGATCCTACGAGCAGTACTTC.

V is TRBV9 and J is TRBJ2-5, with D possibly TRBD2 on 6 matching bases. V was pared by 0 bases and J by 5 bases, with 8 bases between. The CDR3 runs 13 residues. Germline V lookup: CDR1 SGDLS, CDR2 YYNGEE. The CDR3: CASSVAGVETQYF. The CDR3 region has the DNA TGTGCCAGCAGCGTAGCGGGGGTCGAGACCCAGTACTTC.

The chain has TRBV20-1 and TRBJ2-3, with D tentatively TRBD2 (7 bases). This CDR3 is 14 amino acids long. V gave up 6 bases and J gave up 0 bases, with 13 bases separating them. The germline V gene has CDR1 DFQATT and CDR2 SNEGSKA (reference sequence). CDR3 DNA: TGCAGTGCAATAAGGGGGGGGAGCACAGATACGCAGTATTTT. It codes for CSAIRGGSTDTQYF.

CDR3 coding DNA: TGCGCCAGCAGCCAAGAGTTAAGTTTTCCGAACACTGAAGCTTTCTTT. Amino acids: CASSQELSFPNTEAFF. The chain employs TRBV4-1 and TRBJ1-1; no clear D gene. V was shortened by 0 bases and J by 1 base, with 12 bases between the two germline ends. CDR3 length: 16 amino acids. Germline V CDR1 and CDR2: MGHRA, YSYEKL.

Remarks on this clonotype: This may be a read error: a much more frequent sequence differs by one nucleotide. This rearrangement joins TRBV19 to TRBJ1-5, with a tentative D call TRBD1 (5 bases). V was pared by 5 bases and J by 15 bases, with 17 bases between. The CDR3 extends over 12 amino acids. Germline V gene sequence: CDR1 LNHDA, CDR2 SQIVND (reference sequence). The CDR3 here is CASSVRDPWLHF. DNA of the CDR3: TGTGCCAGTAGTGTGCGGGACCCCTGGCTGCATTTT.

As concerns this clonotype: Being one base from a much bigger clone, this may be a read error. V is TRBV5-4 and J is TRBJ2-7; possibly TRBD1 or TRBD2 for D (5 bases each). The CDR3 runs 15 residues. The V end was cut by 3 bases, the J end by 0 bases, with 13 bases between. The germline V gene has CDR1 SGHNT and CDR2 YYREEE (reference sequence). The CDR3 DNA reads as TGTGCCAGCAGCTGGGACGGGATGAGCTCCTACGAGCAGTACTTC. Translated: CASSWDGMSSYEQYF.

V usage is TRBV29-1 and J usage is TRBJ1-2, with D unclear. CDR3 length: 11 amino acids. V lost 8 bases and J 5 bases, leaving 12 bases between the germline ends. Germline CDR1 reads SQVTM; CDR2 reads ANQGSEA. The CDR3 sequence is CSLIEVYGYTF. In DNA form, the CDR3 reads TGCAGCTTAATTGAGGTATATGGCTACACCTTC.

This chain links TRBV6-5 with TRBJ2-7; D not certain. The germline CDR1 and CDR2 sequences are MNHEY and SVGAGI. This CDR3 contains 14 residues. V lost 5 bases to trimming and J lost 3 bases, with 14 bases between them. The CDR3 sequence is CASSHWNTRYEQYF. CDR3 bases: TGTGCCAGCAGTCACTGGAACACCCGCTACGAGCAGTACTTC.

This clonotype has at least ten counts. The chain links TRBV5-6 to TRBJ1-1, with 7 bases fitting TRBD1. The CDR3 covers 15 residues. Trimming at V came to 4 bases and at J to 1 base, leaving 7 bases not matched to a gene. CDR1 and CDR2 from the germline V gene are SGHDT and YYEEEE. In nucleotides, the CDR3 is TGTGCCAGCAGCCCGAGACAGGGTTGGAACACTGAAGCTTTCTTT. This encodes CASSPRQGWNTEAFF.

As to this clonotype: An end of the junction differs from the germline gene, which may be a read error. The chain couples TRBV7-9 to TRBJ2-5; D not resolved. This CDR3 is built from 15 residues. Germline-derived CDR1 and CDR2 are SEHNR and FQNEAQ (reference sequence). CDR3 amino acids: CASGLSGADQETQYF. The CDR3 nucleotides read TGTGCCAGCGGCTTAAGTGGCGCAGACCAAGAGACCCAGTACTTC.

This clonotype appeared many times. V gene TRBV5-6 combines with J gene TRBJ1-1; TRBD1 is a possible D gene (6 bases). The CDR3 covers 14 residues. The germline CDR1 and CDR2 sequences are SGHDT and YYEEEE. Between the trimmed V and J ends, which lost 0 bases and 5 bases, there was a span of 11 bases. CDR3 DNA: TGTGCCAGCAGCTTGGACAGGGTGGAAACTGAAGCTTTCTTT. It encodes CASSLDRVETEAFF.

This chain uses TRBV5-4 with TRBJ2-2, with TRBD2 matching over 13 bases. J lost 4 bases, V lost 3 bases, and 6 bases had no gene match. The germline gives CDR1 SGHNT, CDR2 YYREEE (reference sequence). The CDR3 consists of 17 residues. The CDR3 is CASSSLLAGGFTGELFF. CDR3 DNA sequence: TGTGCCAGCAGCTCGTTACTAGCGGGGGGGTTCACCGGGGAGCTGTTTTTT.

The CDR3 DNA is TGTGCCAGCAGGAAGGGGGCGATCTCCTACAATGAGCAGTACTTC. Translation: CASRKGAISYNEQYF. The chain has TRBV2 and TRBJ2-7; the match to TRBD1 covers 7 bases. CDR1 is SNHLY, CDR2 FYNNEI, per germline. CDR3 length equals 15 residues. The V gene end was trimmed by 6 bases and the J gene end by 7 bases; junction bases not matched to a gene: 15.

This clonotype was observed at least ten times. The chain couples TRBV14 to TRBJ1-1; D gene unclear. From germline, CDR1 is SGHDN and CDR2 FVKESK. Trimming cost V 1 base and J 0 bases, with 12 bases left between them. The CDR3 spans 16 residues. DNA of the CDR3: TGTGCCAGCAGCCAAGTAGGACGCCGAATGAACACTGAAGCTTTCTTT. Protein sequence: CASSQVGRRMNTEAFF.

This clonotype was found many times. The rearrangement links TRBV19 to TRBJ1-4; D is ambiguous. The CDR3 contains 15 residues. Trimming left V 3 bases short and J 0 bases short, with 8 bases between. CDR1 is LNHDA, CDR2 SQIVND, per germline (reference sequence). Here the CDR3 reads CASSMSSATNEKLFF. CDR3 coding DNA: TGTGCCAGTAGTATGAGCTCAGCAACTAATGAAAAACTGTTTTTT.

Of note for this clonotype: One end of the junction varies from germline; a read error may be responsible. The chain links TRBV10-3 to TRBJ1-5; D remains ambiguous. Germline CDR1 ENHRY, CDR2 SYGVKD. The CDR3 runs to 13 residues. The CDR3 reads CASSEALLQPQHF. The CDR3 DNA sequence: TGTGCCAGCAGTGAGGCACTGCTTCAGCCCCAGCATTTT.

This clonotype was observed a few times. V is TRBV24-1 and J is TRBJ2-5; D gene uncertain. Germline values: CDR1 KGHDR, CDR2 SFDVKD. Trimming cost V 3 bases and J 3 bases, with 13 bases left between them. The CDR3 contains 15 residues. The DNA for the CDR3 is TGTGCCACCAGTGATAAAAGGGCTGGAAAAGAGACCCAGTACTTC. Residues: CATSDKRAGKETQYF.

This clonotype appeared many times. V and J are TRBV9 and TRBJ2-7, with a tentative D call TRBD2 (5 bases). CDR1 is SGDLS and CDR2 is YYNGEE in the germline V gene. CDR3 size: 14 residues. The V end lost 0 bases, the J end lost 0 bases, and 7 bases lay between the germline ends. The CDR3 protein is CASSVGDYSYEQYF. Written as DNA, the CDR3 is TGTGCCAGCAGCGTAGGAGACTACTCCTACGAGCAGTACTTC.

This sequence joins TRBV29-1 and TRBJ2-7; 8 bases are shared with TRBD2. The CDR3 sequence is 14 residues long. The V gene end was trimmed by 2 bases and the J gene end by 2 bases; junction bases not matched to a gene: 5. CDR1 SQVTM and CDR2 ANQGSEA come from the germline V gene. CDR3: CSVESASGPYEQYF. CDR3 DNA: TGCAGCGTTGAATCGGCTAGCGGGCCCTACGAGCAGTACTTC.

Regarding this clonotype: A much larger clonotype is one base distant, so this may be a read error. The chain combines TRBV6-5 with TRBJ1-1; D remains ambiguous. CDR3 length equals 15 residues. Germline V CDR1 and CDR2: MNHEY, SVGAGI. As DNA, the CDR3 is TGTGCCAGCAGTTACGCTTCAGGCGTGAGGACTGGAGCTTTCTTT. Its protein product is CASSYASGVRTGAFF.

This clonotype has ten or more counts. The rearrangement joins TRBV7-9 to TRBJ2-5; 12 bases agree with TRBD1. Germline V gives CDR1 SEHNR, CDR2 FQNEAQ (reference sequence). Trimming at V came to 5 bases and at J to 4 bases, leaving 8 bases not matched to a gene. CDR3 length equals 16 residues. The CDR3 spells CASSTWDRGRIETQYF. The CDR3 nucleotides read TGTGCCAGCAGCACCTGGGACAGGGGGCGAATAGAGACCCAGTACTTC.

This clonotype was detected only a few times. The chain joins TRBV20-1 to TRBJ1-5, with no clear D. The CDR3 totals 14 residues. The V gene lost 3 bases and the J gene lost 1 base, with 10 bases spanning the gap. CDR1 is DFQATT and CDR2 is SNEGSKA in the germline V gene (reference sequence). The CDR3 loop reads CSASRDGSNQPQHF. The CDR3 bases are TGCAGTGCTAGTCGCGACGGGAGCAATCAGCCCCAGCATTTT.

This clonotype was seen at least ten times. The J gene is TRBJ2-7, the V gene TRBV4-1, with D perhaps TRBD1 or TRBD2 (5 bases each). The CDR3 has 17 amino acids. Germline values: CDR1 MGHRA, CDR2 YSYEKL. V was cut by 0 bases and J by 5 bases, with 20 bases left in between. CDR3 sequence reads: CASSQDPRWAGAHEQYF. In DNA form, the CDR3 reads TGCGCCAGCAGCCAAGATCCGCGTTGGGCCGGGGCCCACGAGCAGTACTTC.

As for this clonotype: A much larger clonotype is one base distant, so this may be a read error. J is TRBJ1-3 and V is TRBV5-1; the D gene is possibly TRBD1 (6 bases). Germline assignment: CDR1 SGHRS and CDR2 YFSETQ. The CDR3 covers 14 residues. This CDR3 is CVSSLTGYGNTIYF. DNA for the CDR3: TGCGTCAGCAGCTTAACAGGGTACGGAAACACCATATATTTT.

This clonotype was counted at least ten times. This chain links TRBV10-3 with TRBJ1-1, with a weak D call TRBD1 (6 bases). The CDR3 extends over 16 amino acids. Per germline, CDR1 ENHRY and CDR2 SYGVKD. The V end was cut by 2 bases, the J end by 0 bases, with 13 bases between. DNA for the CDR3: TGTGCCATCAGTGAGATCGGGGGCGTGATGAACACTGAAGCTTTCTTT. Its translation: CAISEIGGVMNTEAFF.

Note on this clonotype: Given a much more abundant clone one base away, this may be a read error. The V and J genes are TRBV5-6 and TRBJ1-2, with D possibly TRBD1 on 5 matching bases. The CDR3 sequence is 15 residues long. Trimming cost V 3 bases and J 6 bases, with 18 bases left between them. Germline loops: CDR1 SGHDT, CDR2 YYEEEE. The DNA of the CDR3 is TGTGCCAGCAGCTCACCGAGCGGGGGTAGGGATGGCTACACCTTC. Translated, it gives CASSSPSGGRDGYTF.

This clonotype was observed a single time. A much more abundant neighbour one base away suggests this may be a read error. The V gene is TRBV7-3, the J gene TRBJ1-1; no definite D call. CDR3 length: 15 residues. Germline loops: CDR1 SGHTA, CDR2 FQGTGA. The V gene lost 2 bases and the J gene lost 1 base, with 11 bases spanning the gap. CDR3 DNA sequence: TGTGCCAGCAGCTTAGGCCCCACACGGAACACTGAAGCTTTCTTT. Encoded protein: CASSLGPTRNTEAFF. The whole variable domain, remainder taken from reference TRBV7-3 and TRBJ1-1, is GAGVSQTPSNKVTEKGKYVELRCDPISGHTALYWYRQSLGQGPEFLIYFQGTGAADDSGLPNDRFFAVRPEGSVSTLKIQRTERGDSAVYLCASSLGPTRNTEAFFGQGTRLTVV.

Turning to this clonotype: This may be a read error: a much more frequent sequence differs by one nucleotide. V is TRBV19 and J is TRBJ1-5, with D possibly matching TRBD1 (5 bases). V was clipped by 5 bases and J by 4 bases, with 18 bases between them. The germline CDR1 and CDR2 sequences are LNHDA and SQIVND (reference sequence). The CDR3 covers 16 residues. CDR3 in amino acids: CASSQDEGLTNQPQHF. CDR3 nucleotides: TGTGCCAGTAGTCAAGACGAGGGGCTCACTAATCAGCCCCAGCATTTT. Full variable domain (rest looked up from reference TRBV19 and TRBJ1-5): DGGITQSPKYLFRKEGQNVTLSCEQNLNHDAMYWYRQDPGQGLRLIYYSQIVNDFQKGDIAEGYSVSREKKESFPLTVTSAQKNPTAFYLCASSQDEGLTNQPQHFGDGTRLSIL.